Following are 5 T cell receptor beta chains from one sample sequenced in a study of blood T cell repertoires in COVID-19 (TCRdb year 2020). Libraries were constructed by the immunoSEQ multiplex PCR assay. TCRdb mirrors the immuneACCESS table, restricted to in-frame sequences. Some clones are absent from its copies; in checked studies, under half trace to an unresolved V gene, and the reason for the others is unknown. The sample yields around 430,000 clones; around 88% were counted once. Clones ranked in the top ten supply around 12% of the sample. Sequencing was done on a sample of peripheral blood. The origin of the receptors is a woman aged 45-65 years with COVID-19, enrolled during active disease.

The V gene is TRBV5-1, the J gene TRBJ2-1; no firm D call. Germline CDR1 SGHRS, CDR2 YFSETQ. V dropped 2 bases and J dropped 4 bases, with 4 bases sitting between them. CDR3 length: 12 residues. CDR3 DNA: TGCGCCAGCAGCTTTGAGTACAATGAGCAGTTCTTC. This translates into CASSFEYNEQFF.

Concerning this clone itself: At the DNA level, this CDR3 is encoded by other sequences in the same sample as well. The chain is built from TRBV30 and TRBJ1-1; perhaps TRBD1 as D (5 bases). CDR3 size: 13 residues. Looked up from germline, CDR1 is GTSNPN and CDR2 is SVGIG (reference sequence). Between the trimmed V and J ends, which lost 0 bases and 4 bases, there was a span of 9 bases. As DNA, the CDR3 is TGTGCCTGGAGTGTCGGGGGTGGCACTGAAGCTTTCTTT. Translation gives CAWSVGGGTEAFF.

The V and J genes are TRBV19 and TRBJ2-1, with D tentatively TRBD1 (6 bases). CDR1 is LNHDA and CDR2 is SQIVND in the germline V gene (reference sequence). The CDR3 is 14 amino acids. V was pared by 8 bases and J by 5 bases, with 16 bases between. The CDR3 nucleotides read TGTGCCAGTGAAACAGGGTCGGGTAACAATGAGCAGTTCTTC. Protein: CASETGSGNNEQFF. Drawing the rest from reference TRBV19 and TRBJ2-1, the complete variable domain is DGGITQSPKYLFRKEGQNVTLSCEQNLNHDAMYWYRQDPGQGLRLIYYSQIVNDFQKGDIAEGYSVSREKKESFPLTVTSAQKNPTAFYLCASETGSGNNEQFFGPGTRLTVL.

The J gene is TRBJ2-1, the V gene TRBV6-5; TRBD1 matches 8 bases. J gave up 4 bases and V 5 bases, and 7 bases lay outside the gene matches. Germline-derived CDR1 and CDR2 are MNHEY and SVGAGI. This CDR3 spans 15 amino acids. The CDR3 DNA is TGTGCCAGCAGTACCGCAGGGGGCGCGTACAATGAGCAGTTCTTC. This encodes CASSTAGGAYNEQFF.

The chain employs TRBV12-3 or TRBV12-4 and TRBJ2-7; D might be TRBD1 (6 bases). This CDR3 region has 13 residues. V shed 3 bases and J shed 2 bases, with 8 bases lying between them. In DNA, the CDR3 is TGTGCCAGCAGTTTTCACAGGGCCTACGAGCAGTACTTC. It encodes CASSFHRAYEQYF.